These T cell receptor beta chains were read from a single sample in a study of response to subunit inactivated influenza vaccine. TCRdb ran MiXCR on the RT-PCR reads and lists one entry per CDR3 protein. The sample has 530,000 or so distinct CDR3 sequences, approximately 24% seen once. The sequenced sample was CD4+ T cells sorted from PBMCs, obtained roughly 5 days after vaccination. Every receptor here comes from a man aged 45 to 65 who received an inactivated influenza vaccine. CDR3s include the opening cysteine and the closing phenylalanine or tryptophan. D genes are given only for firm matches. Clone sizes are given selectively: once, few, many, or a class where the clone is expanded.

v_call	d_call	clone_size	j_call	cdr3_aa	cdr3_nt
TRBV5-1	TRBD1	few	TRBJ1-4	CASSFTGQSNEKLFF	TGCGCCAGCAGCTTTACGGGACAGAGTAATGAAAAACTGTTTTTT
TRBV28	TRBD2	NA	TRBJ2-7	CASRGSQYEQYF	TGTGCCAGCCGCGGGAGTCAGTACGAGCAGTACTTC
TRBV7-8	NA	NA	TRBJ2-6	CASTLVTRAGANVLTF	TGTGCCAGCACCCTCGTGACAAGGGCGGGGGCCAACGTCCTGACTTTC
TRBV15	TRBD1	many	TRBJ2-7	CATSTDREPYEQYF	TGTGCCACCAGCACGGACAGGGAGCCTTACGAGCAGTACTTC
TRBV29-1	NA	NA	TRBJ2-3	CSVKRGFYGYTDTQYF	TGCAGCGTCAAAAGGGGCTTCTACGGATACACAGATACGCAGTATTTT
TRBV6-5	TRBD1	NA	TRBJ2-7	CASSYVQGYGEQYF	TGTGCCAGCAGTTACGTACAGGGGTATGGGGAGCAGTACTTC
TRBV12-3/TRBV12-4	TRBD2	many	TRBJ2-5	CASSPTSGREETQYF	TGTGCCAGCAGCCCGACTAGCGGGAGAGAAGAGACCCAGTACTTC
TRBV4-3	NA	NA	TRBJ1-5	CASSQELDQPQHF	TGCGCCAGCAGCCAAGAGCTTGATCAGCCCCAGCATTTT
TRBV9	NA	few	TRBJ2-7	CASSVGAGPLSYEQYF	TGTGCCAGCAGCGTAGGGGCGGGGCCCCTCTCCTACGAGCAGTACTTC
TRBV7-2	TRBD2	many	TRBJ2-3	CASSRGGGTDTQYF	TGTGCCAGCAGCCGGGGGGGAGGCACAGATACGCAGTATTTT
TRBV28	NA	NA	TRBJ2-7	CASTPGHNFYEQYF	TGTGCCAGCACCCCGGGACACAACTTCTACGAGCAGTACTTC
TRBV7-6	NA	few	TRBJ2-7	CASSRNAGLEQYF	TGTGCCAGCAGCCGCAATGCGGGACTCGAGCAGTACTTC
TRBV24-1	NA	NA	TRBJ2-1	CATSDGVNDEQFF	TGTGCCACCAGTGACGGGGTGAATGATGAGCAGTTCTTC
TRBV4-1	NA	NA	TRBJ1-5	CASSQGVPLGYQPQHF	TGCGCCAGCAGCCAAGGGGTCCCACTGGGCTATCAGCCCCAGCATTTT
TRBV20-1	TRBD2	few	TRBJ2-7	CSARSGDGSYEQYF	TGCAGTGCTAGAAGCGGGGACGGCTCCTACGAGCAGTACTTC
TRBV20-1	NA	many	TRBJ1-2	CSARASANYGYTF	TGCAGTGCTAGAGCTTCGGCTAACTATGGCTACACCTTC
TRBV6-1	TRBD2	NA	TRBJ2-7	CASRTVAGEYEQYF	TGTGCCAGCCGAACCGTAGCGGGAGAGTACGAGCAGTACTTC
TRBV20-1	TRBD2	NA	TRBJ2-3	CSAQPWTSGTDTQYF	TGCAGTGCGCAACCTTGGACTAGCGGCACAGATACGCAGTATTTT
TRBV7-2	NA	NA	TRBJ2-6	CASSLDPGAGANVLTF	TGTGCCAGCAGCTTAGACCCCGGGGCTGGGGCCAACGTCCTGACTTTC
TRBV7-2	TRBD2	few	TRBJ2-1	CASSRLTAGGTGEQFF	TGTGCCAGCAGCCGACTCACAGCGGGAGGGACCGGTGAGCAGTTCTTC
TRBV12-3/TRBV12-4	NA	NA	TRBJ2-7	CASSATLIPPYEQYF	TGTGCCAGCAGTGCAACCTTGATCCCACCCTACGAGCAGTACTTC
TRBV20-1	NA	NA	TRBJ2-6	CSAREGRTSSGANVLTF	TGCAGTGCTAGAGAAGGGAGGACCAGCTCTGGGGCCAACGTCCTGACTTTC
TRBV27	NA	few	TRBJ2-5	CASGHRVTETQYF	TGTGCCAGCGGACACAGGGTGACAGAGACCCAGTACTTC
TRBV5-6	NA	NA	TRBJ2-1	CASRDPRGYNEQFF	TGTGCCAGCAGGGACCCTCGCGGCTACAATGAGCAGTTCTTC
TRBV7-2	NA	NA	TRBJ1-2	CASSTRTGNYGYTF	TGTGCCAGCAGCACGAGGACGGGAAACTATGGCTACACCTTC
TRBV7-3	TRBD2	NA	TRBJ2-1	CASSFKLAGGRNEQFF	TGTGCCAGCAGCTTCAAACTAGCGGGAGGTCGTAATGAGCAGTTCTTC
TRBV29-1	NA	once	TRBJ2-1	CSVEMMNEQFF	TGCAGCGTTGAAATGATGAATGAGCAGTTCTTC
TRBV12-3/TRBV12-4	NA	few	TRBJ1-2	CAASRGAYGYTF	TGTGCCGCTTCCAGGGGAGCCTATGGCTACACCTTC
TRBV20-1	NA	NA	TRBJ2-1	CSARRGASGEQFF	TGCAGTGCTAGGAGGGGGGCTAGCGGTGAGCAGTTCTTC
TRBV29-1	NA	few	TRBJ2-7	CSVAKAAGQNYEQYF	TGCAGCGTGGCCAAGGCGGCAGGGCAAAATTACGAGCAGTACTTC
TRBV10-3	NA	NA	TRBJ2-3	CAISEGVGRGRTDTQYF	TGTGCCATCAGTGAGGGGGTCGGGCGCGGCCGCACAGATACGCAGTATTTT
TRBV15	NA	NA	TRBJ2-6	CATSTYSGANVLTF	TGTGCCACCTCTACCTACTCTGGGGCCAACGTCCTGACTTTC
TRBV12-3/TRBV12-4	NA	many	TRBJ2-2	CASSRATGELFF	TGTGCCAGCAGCCGGGCCACCGGGGAGCTGTTTTTT
TRBV7-8	TRBD2	NA	TRBJ2-5	CASSLFLAEETQYF	TGTGCCAGCAGCTTATTCCTAGCGGAAGAGACCCAGTACTTC
TRBV20-1	TRBD2	few	TRBJ2-1	CSARGSGGSNEQFF	TGCAGTGCTAGAGGTAGCGGGGGTTCCAATGAGCAGTTCTTC
TRBV5-4	TRBD1	few	TRBJ2-2	CASSLMRTGGHGELFF	TGTGCCAGCAGCCTAATGAGGACAGGGGGCCACGGGGAGCTGTTTTTT
TRBV6-2/TRBV6-3	NA	many	TRBJ2-5	CASSYQGWETQYF	TGTGCCAGCAGTTACCAGGGTTGGGAGACCCAGTACTTC
TRBV6-1	NA	NA	TRBJ1-5	CASRAGGVRGQPQHF	TGTGCCAGCAGGGCTGGGGGTGTTCGGGGTCAGCCCCAGCATTTT
TRBV7-6	NA	NA	TRBJ2-7	CASSTDRDYEQYF	TGTGCCAGCAGCACCGACAGAGACTACGAGCAGTACTTC
TRBV7-8	TRBD1	many	TRBJ1-6	CASSLGQGISSVSPLHF	TGTGCCAGCAGCTTGGGACAGGGAATTTCTTCAGTTTCACCCCTCCACTTT
TRBV12-3/TRBV12-4	NA	many	TRBJ2-7	CASSLPSGFGLNEQYF	TGTGCCAGCAGTTTACCGTCGGGGTTCGGATTAAACGAGCAGTACTTC
TRBV18	TRBD2	NA	TRBJ2-1	CASSPGTSGTLF	TGTGCCAGCTCACCAGGTACTAGCGGTACCCTTTTC
TRBV10-3	TRBD2	NA	TRBJ2-4	CAISESGGLAKNIQYF	TGTGCCATCAGTGAGTCGGGGGGACTAGCGAAAAACATTCAGTACTTC